The sequence of this T cell receptor beta chain was determined in a study of response to subunit inactivated influenza vaccine. Study results and caveats: Each seasonal flu vaccination may recruit only limited new T cells, authors suggested.

Trimming removed 6 bases from V and 6 bases from J; junction bases left unmatched: 10. Germline V CDR1 and CDR2: DFQATT, SNEGSKA (reference sequence). This CDR3 region has 14 residues. TCRdb itself ran the RT-PCR reads through MiXCR, one entry per CDR3 protein. The profile shows 490,000 or so distinct CDR3 sequences, about 7.6% of them singletons. Turning to this clonotype: Its antigen is unidentified.

This chain connects TRBV20-1 to TRBJ2-3, with 9 bases lining up with TRBD2. The sequencing used PBMCs from blood, collected 23 months after vaccination. This TCR came from a man between 50 and 75 years old who received an inactivated influenza vaccine. CDR3 protein: CSASLAGVLDTQYF. CDR3 DNA sequence: TGCAGTGCCAGTTTAGCGGGGGTGCTGGATACGCAGTATTTT.